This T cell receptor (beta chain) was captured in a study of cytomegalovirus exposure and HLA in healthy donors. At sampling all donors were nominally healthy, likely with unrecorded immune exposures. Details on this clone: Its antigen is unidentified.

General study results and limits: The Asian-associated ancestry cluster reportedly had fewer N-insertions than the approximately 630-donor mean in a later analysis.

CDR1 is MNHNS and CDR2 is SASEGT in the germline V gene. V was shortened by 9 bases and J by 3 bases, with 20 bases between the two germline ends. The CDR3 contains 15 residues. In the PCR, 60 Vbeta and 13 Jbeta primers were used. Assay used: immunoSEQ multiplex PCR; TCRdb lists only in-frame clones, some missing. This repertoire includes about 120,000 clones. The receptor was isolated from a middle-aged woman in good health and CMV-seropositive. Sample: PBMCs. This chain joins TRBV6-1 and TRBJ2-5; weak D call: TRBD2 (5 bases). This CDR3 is CASTSGPGSKETQYF. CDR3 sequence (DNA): TGTGCCAGTACTTCCGGACCGGGGTCCAAAGAGACCCAGTACTTC.